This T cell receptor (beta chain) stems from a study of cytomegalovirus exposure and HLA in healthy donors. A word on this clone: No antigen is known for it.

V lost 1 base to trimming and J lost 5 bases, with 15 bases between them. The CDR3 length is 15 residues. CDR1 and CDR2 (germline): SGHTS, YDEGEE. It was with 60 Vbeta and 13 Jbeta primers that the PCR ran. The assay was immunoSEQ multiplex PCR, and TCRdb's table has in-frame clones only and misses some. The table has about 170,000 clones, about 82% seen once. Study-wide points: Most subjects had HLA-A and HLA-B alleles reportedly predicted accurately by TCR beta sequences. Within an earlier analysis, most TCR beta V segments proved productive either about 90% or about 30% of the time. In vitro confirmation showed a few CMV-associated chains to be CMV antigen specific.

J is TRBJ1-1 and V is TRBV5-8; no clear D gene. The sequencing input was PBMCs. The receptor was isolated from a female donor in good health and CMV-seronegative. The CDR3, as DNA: TGTGCCAGCAGCTTGTACAGAGCGGGGTCTACTGAAGCTTTCTTT. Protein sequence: CASSLYRAGSTEAFF.